In its sample, the clone carrying this T cell receptor (beta chain) was seen a few times. CDR1 and CDR2 (germline): SGHTA, FQGNSA. V trimming: 7 bases; J trimming: 8 bases; junction bases outside the gene matches: 10. The CDR3 loop spans 15 amino acids. This sample was included in a study of T cells after yellow fever vaccination. MiXCR, run by TCRdb on the 5' RACE reads, gives a single entry per CDR3 protein. The table has about 260,000 distinct CDR3 sequences, around 13% seen once. The chain is built from TRBV7-2 and TRBJ2-1; 11 bases fit TRBD2. The origin of this receptor is a man under 40 who received the YFV17D yellow fever vaccine. The source material was CD4+ T cells sorted from PBMCs, sampled 45 days after the yellow fever booster vaccination. This CDR3 is CASTYNRGLADEQFF. CDR3 DNA sequence: TGTGCCAGCACCTATAACAGGGGACTAGCGGATGAGCAGTTCTTC.